One sample yielded the 22 T cell receptor beta chains listed below, sequenced in a study of blood T cell repertoires in COVID-19. Sequencing used immunoSEQ multiplex PCR; TCRdb keeps in-frame clones, though not all of them. The data show approximately 80,000 clones, around 88% seen once. What was sequenced was peripheral blood. Receptors originate from a woman of 80 years or more with acute or convalescent COVID-19.

The rearrangement joins TRBV6-5 to TRBJ2-3; 7 nucleotides line up with TRBD2. Germline-derived CDR1 and CDR2 are MNHEY and SVGAGI. V gave up 5 bases and J gave up 2 bases; unmatched junction bases: 4. The length of the CDR3 is 14 residues. CDR3 loop: CASSLAAITDTQYF. CDR3 DNA: TGTGCCAGCAGTCTAGCGGCGATCACAGATACGCAGTATTTT.

The chain links TRBV6-6 to TRBJ2-7; D ambiguous. Germline V gene lookup returns CDR1 MNHNY and CDR2 SVGAGI (reference sequence). This CDR3 is built from 13 residues. Deletions cut 2 bases from V and 3 bases from J, with 8 bases between. In DNA, the CDR3 is TGTGCCAGCAGTTACAGAGGTGGCTACGAGCAGTACTTC. Its protein is CASSYRGGYEQYF.

The chain has TRBV7-2 and TRBJ2-3, with 9 bases fitting TRBD2. Germline V gene data show CDR1 as SGHTA and CDR2 as FQGNSA. The V and J ends lost 5 bases and 4 bases, in that order; junction bases with no gene match: 4. The CDR3 is 14 residues long. For the CDR3, the DNA is TGTGCCAGCAGCCAGGGACTAGCTGCAGATACGCAGTATTTT. Translated: CASSQGLAADTQYF.

This sequence joins TRBV2 and TRBJ1-5, with 7 nucleotides matching TRBD1. CDR1 is SNHLY, CDR2 FYNNEI, per germline. The CDR3 is 13 amino acids. V was pared by 6 bases and J by 6 bases, with 5 bases of the junction left unmatched. The chain's CDR3 is CASREQGIQPQHF. The CDR3 DNA reads TGTGCCAGCAGAGAACAGGGGATTCAGCCCCAGCATTTT.

The chain employs TRBV25-1 and TRBJ2-6, with D possibly being TRBD1 (6 bases). Trimming cost V 6 bases and J 0 bases, with 12 bases left between them. The CDR3 totals 16 residues. Germline-derived CDR1 and CDR2 are MGHDK and SYGVNS. CDR3 amino acids: CASSRLDSSGANVLTF. The CDR3 DNA reads TGTGCCAGCAGCCGGTTGGACAGCTCTGGGGCCAACGTCCTGACTTTC.

A single count supports this clone. The chain recombines TRBV19 with TRBJ2-5, with D possibly being TRBD1 (7 bases). The CDR3 loop spans 15 amino acids. Looked up from germline, CDR1 is LNHDA and CDR2 is SQIVND (reference sequence). Trimming took 3 bases from V and 2 from J, leaving 13 bases between them. The CDR3 DNA is TGTGCCAGTAGTATGGGGGGCAGGGGGCAAGAGACCCAGTACTTC. Translated: CASSMGGRGQETQYF.

The V call is TRBV2, the J call TRBJ1-5, with 9 bases that match TRBD1. Germline V gene data show CDR1 as SNHLY and CDR2 as FYNNEI. Germline trimming cut 4 bases from V and 9 bases from J; bases unmatched to any gene: 10. The CDR3 length is 15 residues. For the CDR3, the DNA is TGTGCCAGCAGTGCATCTGGACAGGGGTTATGGCCCCAGCATTTT. Translated, it gives CASSASGQGLWPQHF.

The V call is TRBV19, the J call TRBJ1-5; tentative D call: TRBD1 (6 bases). This CDR3 has 17 residues. V lost 4 bases and J 2 bases, leaving 18 bases between the germline ends. Germline lookup yields CDR1 LNHDA and CDR2 SQIVND (reference sequence). The CDR3 loop is CASSKVRVQGGNQPQHF. CDR3 in DNA: TGTGCCAGTAGTAAGGTTAGGGTACAGGGAGGCAATCAGCCCCAGCATTTT.

This chain joins TRBV5-6 and TRBJ2-7, with D perhaps TRBD1 (5 bases). This CDR3 has 13 residues. Germline V CDR1 and CDR2: SGHDT, YYEEEE. Trimming removed 1 base from V and 5 bases from J, with 10 bases in between. The CDR3 nucleotides are TGTGCCAGCAGCTTGCTTCAAGGGGACGAGCAGTACTTC. Encoded protein: CASSLLQGDEQYF. The full variable domain, with the rest looked up from reference TRBV5-6 and TRBJ2-7, is DAGVTQSPTHLIKTRGQQVTLRCSPKSGHDTVSWYQQALGQGPQFIFQYYEEEERQRGNFPDRFSGHQFPNYSSELNVNALLLGDSALYLCASSLLQGDEQYFGPGTRLTVT.

The gene calls are TRBV7-2 and TRBJ1-1; a possible D gene is TRBD1 (6 bases). CDR1 SGHTA and CDR2 FQGNSA come from the germline V gene. The CDR3 length is 13 residues. Trimming took off 4 bases at V and 13 bases at J, with 19 bases between the two ends. The CDR3 sequence is CASSYRPGQGGFF. The CDR3 DNA follows: TGTGCCAGCAGCTACAGGCCGGGACAAGGAGGTTTCTTT.

This chain links TRBV2 with TRBJ2-1, with D tentatively TRBD2 (5 bases). Trimming took 4 bases from V and 8 from J, leaving 21 bases between them. The CDR3 has 16 amino acids. Per germline, CDR1 SNHLY and CDR2 FYNNEI. The CDR3 is CASSAAGIRGNDEQFF. CDR3 coding DNA: TGTGCCAGCAGTGCCGCCGGGATCCGGGGTAATGATGAGCAGTTCTTC.

This clone was seen a few times. This chain connects TRBV5-1 to TRBJ2-5, with a tentative D call TRBD1 (5 bases). Germline assignment: CDR1 SGHRS and CDR2 YFSETQ. The V and J ends lost 0 bases and 2 bases respectively, with 8 bases between them. This CDR3 has 14 amino acids. CDR3 sequence reads: CASSLGGLQETQYF. The DNA of the CDR3 is TGCGCCAGCAGCTTGGGGGGCTTACAAGAGACCCAGTACTTC. The full variable domain, completed using reference TRBV5-1 and TRBJ2-5, is KAGVTQTPRYLIKTRGQQVTLSCSPISGHRSVSWYQQTPGQGLQFLFEYFSETQRNKGNFPGRFSGRQFSNSRSEMNVSTLELGDSALYLCASSLGGLQETQYFGPGTRLLVL.

In its sample, this clone was seen a few times. This rearrangement joins TRBV7-2 to TRBJ1-1, with a weak D call TRBD1 (5 bases). This CDR3 has 16 residues. The V and J ends lost 5 bases and 5 bases respectively, with 21 bases between them. Germline CDR1 is SGHTA and CDR2 is FQGNSA. The CDR3 sequence is CASSPRGRVLRTEAFF. As DNA, the CDR3 is TGTGCCAGCAGCCCCCGGGGGAGGGTCTTGAGGACTGAAGCTTTCTTT.

The rearrangement uses TRBV5-4 and TRBJ2-1, with 7 bases that match TRBD2. CDR3 length equals 16 residues. The ends lost 4 bases at V and 0 bases at J; junction bases unmatched: 7. Germline values: CDR1 SGHNT, CDR2 YYREEE (reference sequence). Here the CDR3 reads CASSRGGGTSYNEQFF. The CDR3 DNA follows: TGTGCCAGCAGCCGTGGGGGAGGGACCTCCTACAATGAGCAGTTCTTC.

J is TRBJ1-5 and V is TRBV27; D possibly corresponds to TRBD1 (6 bases). The CDR3 spans 15 residues. CDR1 MNHEY and CDR2 SMNVEV come from the germline V gene (reference sequence). V lost 4 bases and J 0 bases, leaving 10 bases between the germline ends. Written as DNA, the CDR3 is TGTGCCAGCAGTTCGGGGGGCTATAGCAATCAGCCCCAGCATTTT. Translated: CASSSGGYSNQPQHF.

The chain recombines TRBV18 with TRBJ2-7; 11 bases line up with TRBD2. Germline CDR1 KGHSH, CDR2 LQKENI. The CDR3 length is 16 residues. J was trimmed by 0 bases and V by 3 bases; bases with no gene match: 4. CDR3 loop: CASSPLGTSGSYEQYF. CDR3 DNA sequence: TGTGCCAGCTCACCCCTCGGGACTAGCGGCTCCTACGAGCAGTACTTC.

The chain recombines TRBV3-1 (or the pseudogene TRBV3-2) with TRBJ1-1, with D tentatively TRBD1 (5 bases). CDR1 is LGHDT and CDR2 is YNNKEL in the germline V gene (reference sequence). Deletions cut 1 base from V and 0 bases from J, with 12 bases between. This CDR3 is 16 amino acids long. The chain's CDR3 is CASSQVRAGMNTEAFF. In nucleotides, the CDR3 is TGTGCCAGCAGCCAAGTCAGGGCAGGGATGAACACTGAAGCTTTCTTT.

This chain links TRBV7-9 with TRBJ2-1; maybe TRBD1 (5 bases). V was clipped by 5 bases and J by 4 bases, with 9 bases between them. Germline CDR1 is SEHNR and CDR2 is FQNEAQ (reference sequence). The CDR3 spans 13 residues. CDR3 bases: TGTGCCAGCAGCGACGCAGGGTACAATGAGCAGTTCTTC. Translated: CASSDAGYNEQFF.

The V and J genes are TRBV27 and TRBJ1-2; 10 bases map to TRBD1. The J segment lost 3 bases and the V segment lost 5 bases, leaving 9 bases of the junction unmatched. The CDR3 totals 16 residues. Looked up from germline, CDR1 is MNHEY and CDR2 is SMNVEV (reference sequence). The CDR3 loop is CASSLGPGQGYYGYTF. The CDR3 DNA is TGTGCCAGCAGTCTAGGTCCGGGACAGGGGTACTATGGCTACACCTTC.

A few counts support this clone. The gene calls are TRBV4-2 and TRBJ2-7; the D is unclear. V was cut by 4 bases and J by 3 bases, with 10 bases left in between. The germline V gene encodes CDR1 LGHNA and CDR2 YNFKEQ. This CDR3 has 13 amino acids. The CDR3 sequence is CASSPLGSYEQYF. The CDR3 coding sequence is TGTGCCAGCAGCCCCCTCGGTAGCTACGAGCAGTACTTC.

The rearrangement uses TRBV11-2 and TRBJ2-5; TRBD2 matches 13 bases. The trim removed 6 bases at V and 5 bases at J, leaving 6 bases unmatched. Per the germline V gene, CDR1 is SGHAT and CDR2 is FQNNGV. The CDR3 has 15 amino acids. The CDR3 reads CASREGLAGVETQYF. As DNA, the CDR3 is TGTGCCAGCAGGGAAGGACTAGCGGGGGTTGAGACCCAGTACTTC. The whole variable domain, filled in from reference TRBV11-2 and TRBJ2-5, reads EAGVAQSPRYKIIEKRQSVAFWCNPISGHATLYWYQQILGQGPKLLIQFQNNGVVDDSQLPKDRFSAERLKGVDSTLKIQPAKLEDSAVYLCASREGLAGVETQYFGPGTRLLVL.

V gene TRBV3-1 (or the pseudogene TRBV3-2) combines with J gene TRBJ2-1; TRBD2 matches at 9 bases. There are 13 residues in the CDR3. With 10 bases clipped from V and 7 bases from J, the junction kept 8 bases outside the gene matches. Germline V gene data show CDR1 as LGHDT and CDR2 as YNNKEL (reference sequence). The CDR3 bases are TGTGCCACCCAGGGGCGGGGGGGTAATGAGCAGTTCTTC. Protein sequence: CATQGRGGNEQFF.